This is a list of T cell receptor beta chains from one sample in a study of blood T cell repertoires in COVID-19. Generated by immunoSEQ multiplex PCR, the TCRdb table keeps only in-frame clones and is missing some. The sample consists of about 200,000 clones, around 84% of them appearing once. Sequencing was performed on peripheral blood. Every receptor here comes from a human donor in a cohort sampled during active COVID-19. Each CDR3 is given with its conserved first and last residue. D genes are given only for firm matches. Size is omitted from some rows. Given values are once, few, many or a class for expanded clones.

clone size	V gene	J gene	D gene	CDR3 length	CDR3 DNA	CDR3 protein
-	TRBV5-5	TRBJ2-7	-	15	TGTGCCAGCAGCATCGGACAGATCGGTGGTAACGAGCAGTACTTC	CASSIGQIGGNEQYF
-	TRBV10-1	TRBJ2-1	-	15	TGCGCCAGCAGACGCCCCAATCTTAGATTGGATGAGCAGTTCTTC	CASRRPNLRLDEQFF
-	TRBV4-1	TRBJ1-5	-	19	TGCGCCAGCAGCCAAGTCTGGGCAGGGGCCCGCTATAGCAATCAGCCCCAGCATTTT	CASSQVWAGARYSNQPQHF
-	TRBV5-4	TRBJ2-7	TRBD1	15	TGTGCCAGCAGCTCCCCAGGACAGGGGAAATACGAGCAGTACTTC	CASSSPGQGKYEQYF
-	TRBV25-1	TRBJ2-1	TRBD2	17	TGTGCCAGCAGTTCTTGGACTAGCCGTCGGACCTACAATGAGCAGTTCTTC	CASSSWTSRRTYNEQFF
-	TRBV6-6	TRBJ2-1	TRBD1	14	TGTGCCAGCAGCTACGGGCAGGGGGCCGATGAGCAGTTCTTC	CASSYGQGADEQFF
-	TRBV6-6	TRBJ2-7	-	13	TGTGCCAGCAGTTACGGCGGTCCCTACGAGCAGTACTTC	CASSYGGPYEQYF
-	TRBV4-1	TRBJ2-2	-	16	TGCGCCAGCAGCCTACGGGTGGGGGGAACAGGCGGGGAGCTGTTTTTT	CASSLRVGGTGGELFF
-	TRBV3-1/TRBV3-2	TRBJ2-7	TRBD2	17	TGTGCCAGCAGCCAAGTAACTAGCGGGAGTTTCACCTACGAGCAGTACTTC	CASSQVTSGSFTYEQYF
-	TRBV28	TRBJ2-3	TRBD2	15	TGTGCCAGCAGTTTAGTCGGGAGGGGCACAGATACGCAGTATTTT	CASSLVGRGTDTQYF
once	TRBV28	TRBJ2-1	TRBD1	16	TGTGCCAGCAGGTTGGGGAGAGGGGGCGGCTACAATGAGCAGTTCTTC	CASRLGRGGGYNEQFF
once	TRBV9	TRBJ2-7	TRBD2	15	TGTGCCAGCAGCCCAGACAGCGGGGTGGGCTACGAGCAGTACTTC	CASSPDSGVGYEQYF
once	TRBV6-2/TRBV6-3	TRBJ2-5	TRBD2	15	TGTGCCAGCAGTTACGGTAGCGGGAGTCTAGAGACCCAGTACTTC	CASSYGSGSLETQYF
-	TRBV7-9	TRBJ2-1	TRBD1	17	TGTGCCAGCAGCTTATTGAGGGTGCGTACAGGGGGAGATGAGCAGTTCTTC	CASSLLRVRTGGDEQFF
-	TRBV7-9	TRBJ2-7	-	11	TGTGCCAGCAGCTTAGATCGCGAGCAGTACTTC	CASSLDREQYF
-	TRBV10-3	TRBJ2-7	-	14	TGTGCCATCAGTGAACGGGACGGGACTTACGAGCAGTACTTC	CAISERDGTYEQYF
-	TRBV2	TRBJ2-3	TRBD1	16	TGTGCCAGCGGGGCCGTCGGACAGGTTGGGACAGATACGCAGTATTTT	CASGAVGQVGTDTQYF
few	TRBV7-2	TRBJ2-7	TRBD2	14	TGTGCCAGCAGCCCCGGGACTAGCGGCTACGAGCAGTACTTC	CASSPGTSGYEQYF
-	TRBV19	TRBJ2-1	TRBD2	17	TGTGCCAGTAGTATAGATGGAATGGCGGGAGGGCCGAATGAGCAGTTCTTC	CASSIDGMAGGPNEQFF
-	TRBV18	TRBJ2-7	TRBD1	13	TGTGCCAGCTCACCAGGGACAGACTACGAGCAGTACTTC	CASSPGTDYEQYF
-	TRBV28	TRBJ2-7	TRBD1	12	TGTGCCAGCAGTAGGACAGGCCTTCAGCAGTACTTC	CASSRTGLQQYF
-	TRBV13	TRBJ2-5	-	14	TGTGCCAGCAGCTTACAGGGAAAGGCAAAGACCCAGTACTTC	CASSLQGKAKTQYF
-	TRBV28	TRBJ1-1	TRBD1	15	TGTGCCAGCAGTTCGTATAACAGGGGTGCCACTGAAGCTTTCTTT	CASSSYNRGATEAFF
-	TRBV18	TRBJ2-5	TRBD2	16	TGTGCCAGCTCACCTCCATTGGGAGCGGGAGGCGAGACCCAGTACTTC	CASSPPLGAGGETQYF
-	TRBV15	TRBJ1-2	TRBD1	16	TGTGCCACCAGCAGAGACAAGGACAGGGGGGTCTATGGCTACACCTTC	CATSRDKDRGVYGYTF
-	TRBV29-1	TRBJ1-1	-	15	TGCAGCGTCGGGTTCGGCAGGGGAACTGACACTGAAGCTTTCTTT	CSVGFGRGTDTEAFF
-	TRBV27	TRBJ2-7	-	14	TGTGCCAGCAGTGAGACAGGTTATACCTACGAGCAGTACTTC	CASSETGYTYEQYF
-	TRBV28	TRBJ2-3	-	14	TGTGCCAGCAGCCTACAGGGAACCACAGATACGCAGTATTTT	CASSLQGTTDTQYF